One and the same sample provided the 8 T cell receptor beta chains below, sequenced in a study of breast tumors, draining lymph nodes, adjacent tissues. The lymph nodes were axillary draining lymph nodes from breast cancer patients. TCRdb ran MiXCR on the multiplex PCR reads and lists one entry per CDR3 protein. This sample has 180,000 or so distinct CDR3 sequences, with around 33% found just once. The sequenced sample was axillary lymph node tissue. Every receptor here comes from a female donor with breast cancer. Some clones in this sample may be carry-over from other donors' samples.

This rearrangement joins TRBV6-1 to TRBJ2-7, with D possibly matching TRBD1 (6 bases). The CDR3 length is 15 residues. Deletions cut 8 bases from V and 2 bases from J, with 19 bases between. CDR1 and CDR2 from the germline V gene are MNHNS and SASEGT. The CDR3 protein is CASAEGVAGAYEQYF. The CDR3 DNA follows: TGTGCCAGCGCCGAGGGAGTAGCAGGGGCCTACGAGCAGTACTTC.

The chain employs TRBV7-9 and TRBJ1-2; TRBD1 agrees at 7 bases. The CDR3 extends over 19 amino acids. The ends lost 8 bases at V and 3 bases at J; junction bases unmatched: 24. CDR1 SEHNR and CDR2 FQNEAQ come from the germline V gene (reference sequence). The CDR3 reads CASGPPGLDREPFDYGYTF. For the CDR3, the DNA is TGTGCCAGCGGCCCGCCCGGCCTCGACAGGGAGCCCTTCGACTATGGCTACACCTTC. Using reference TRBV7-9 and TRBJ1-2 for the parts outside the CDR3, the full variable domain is DTGVSQNPRHKITKRGQNVTFRCDPISEHNRLYWYRQTLGQGPEFLTYFQNEAQLEKSRLLSDRFSAERPKGSFSTLEIQRTEQGDSAMYLCASGPPGLDREPFDYGYTFGSGTRLTVV.

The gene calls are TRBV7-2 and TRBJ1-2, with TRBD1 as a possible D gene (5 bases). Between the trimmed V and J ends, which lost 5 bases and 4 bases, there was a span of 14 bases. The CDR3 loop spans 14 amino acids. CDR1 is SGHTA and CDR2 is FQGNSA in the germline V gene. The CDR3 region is CASSPTSGGYGYTF. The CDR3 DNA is TGTGCCAGCAGCCCAACTAGCGGGGGCTATGGCTACACCTTC.

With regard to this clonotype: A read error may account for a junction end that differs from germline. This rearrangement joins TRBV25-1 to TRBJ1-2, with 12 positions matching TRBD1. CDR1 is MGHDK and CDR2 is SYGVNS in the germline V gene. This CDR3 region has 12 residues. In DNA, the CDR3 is TGCAGCGTAGAAACCGGGACAGGGGGCAACACCTTC. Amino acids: CSVETGTGGNTF.

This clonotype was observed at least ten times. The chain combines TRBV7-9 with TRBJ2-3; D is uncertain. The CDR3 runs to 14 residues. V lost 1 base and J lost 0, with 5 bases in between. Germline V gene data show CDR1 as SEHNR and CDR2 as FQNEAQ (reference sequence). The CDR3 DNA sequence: TGTGCCAGCAGCTTAGAGGCGAGCACAGATACGCAGTATTTT. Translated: CASSLEASTDTQYF.

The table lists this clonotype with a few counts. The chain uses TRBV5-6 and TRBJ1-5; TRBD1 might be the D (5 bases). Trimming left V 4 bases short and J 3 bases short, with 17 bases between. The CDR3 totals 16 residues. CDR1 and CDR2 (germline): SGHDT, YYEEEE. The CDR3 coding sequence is TGTGCCAGCAGCCCCCGGGCGGCAGGGAACAATCAGCCCCAGCATTTT. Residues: CASSPRAAGNNQPQHF. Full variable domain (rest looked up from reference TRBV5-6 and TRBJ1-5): DAGVTQSPTHLIKTRGQQVTLRCSPKSGHDTVSWYQQALGQGPQFIFQYYEEEERQRGNFPDRFSGHQFPNYSSELNVNALLLGDSALYLCASSPRAAGNNQPQHFGDGTRLSIL.

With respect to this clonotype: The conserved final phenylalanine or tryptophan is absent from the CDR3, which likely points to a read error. The CDR3 is CASSFQGTSPQNIQYS. In nucleotides, the CDR3 is TGTGCCAGTAGTTTCCAGGGGACAAGTCCTCAAAACATTCAGTACTCC. V and J are TRBV19 and TRBJ2-4; D is perhaps TRBD1 (6 bases). The CDR3 sequence is 16 residues long. Trimming stripped 5 bases from V and 5 bases from J, with 19 bases between. CDR1 and CDR2 (germline): LNHDA, SQIVND (reference sequence).

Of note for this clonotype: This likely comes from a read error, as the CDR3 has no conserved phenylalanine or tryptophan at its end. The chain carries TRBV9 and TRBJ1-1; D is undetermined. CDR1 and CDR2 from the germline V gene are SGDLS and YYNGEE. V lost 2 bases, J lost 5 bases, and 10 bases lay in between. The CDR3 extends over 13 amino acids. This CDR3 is CASSVTGRTEAFS. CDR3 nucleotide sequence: TGTGCCAGCAGCGTGACGGGGAGGACTGAAGCTTTCTCT.